Below are 19 T cell receptor beta chains sequenced from a single sample in a study of shared clonotypes between healthy human individuals. The table came from immunoSEQ multiplex PCR; TCRdb's copy has only in-frame clones and leaves some out. The sample has 1 million to 1.3 million clones; around 82% are singletons. The specimen sequenced was memory CD4+ T cells from PBMCs. Subset specified: CD45RA-negative fraction. All receptors derive from a man aged 18 to 35 in good health. Some clones in this sample may be carry-over from other donors' samples.

The chain joins TRBV5-1 to TRBJ2-7; D remains unclear. CDR1 and CDR2 (germline): SGHRS, YFSETQ. V was trimmed by 4 bases and J by 6 bases, leaving 14 bases between them. The CDR3 extends over 13 amino acids. Here the CDR3 DNA reads TGCGCCAGCAGCGACGAATTCCGTTTCGAGCAGTACTTC. Translation: CASSDEFRFEQYF.

Of note for this clone: Distinct nucleotide sequences in the sample also encode this CDR3. The chain uses TRBV5-1 and TRBJ2-2; no clear D gene. Trimming took 0 bases from V and 0 from J, leaving 3 bases between them. The CDR3 length is 14 residues. Germline values: CDR1 SGHRS, CDR2 YFSETQ. Here the CDR3 reads CASSLVANTGELFF. The CDR3 nucleotides read TGCGCCAGCAGCTTGGTCGCGAACACCGGGGAGCTGTTTTTT.

V is TRBV10-3 and J is TRBJ1-5, with D unresolved. Germline V lookup: CDR1 ENHRY, CDR2 SYGVKD. CDR3 size: 15 residues. V was shortened by 10 bases and J by 0 bases, with 16 bases between the two germline ends. DNA for the CDR3: TGTGCCACCCGACCGGGTCGGGGTAGCAATCAGCCCCAGCATTTT. Protein sequence: CATRPGRGSNQPQHF.

The chain uses TRBV28 and TRBJ2-6; maybe TRBD1 (5 bases). This CDR3 comprises 17 residues. The germline gives CDR1 MDHEN, CDR2 SYDVKM. Trimming removed 8 bases at V and 0 bases at J, with 17 bases between. This CDR3 is CASPRVDSFSGANVLTF. In nucleotides, the CDR3 is TGTGCCAGCCCCCGGGTCGACAGCTTCTCTGGGGCCAACGTCCTGACTTTC.

CDR3: CASNEGQGKSIQYF. In nucleotides, the CDR3 is TGTGCCAGCAACGAGGGACAGGGGAAGAGCATTCAGTACTTC. The chain uses TRBV5-4 and TRBJ2-4; 10 nucleotides line up with TRBD1. Unmatched junction bases numbered 9, after V lost 6 bases and J lost 9 bases. Germline lookup yields CDR1 SGHNT and CDR2 YYREEE (reference sequence). This CDR3 contains 14 residues. Drawing the rest from reference TRBV5-4 and TRBJ2-4, the complete variable domain is ETGVTQSPTHLIKTRGQQVTLRCSSQSGHNTVSWYQQALGQGPQFIFQYYREEENGRGNFPPRFSGLQFPNYSSELNVNALELDDSALYLCASNEGQGKSIQYFGAGTRLSVL.

Notes on this clone: Distinct nucleotide sequences in the sample also encode this CDR3. The chain has TRBV5-4 and TRBJ2-1; TRBD1 matches at 9 bases. Germline assignment: CDR1 SGHNT and CDR2 YYREEE (reference sequence). The junction had 2 bases not matched to a gene; V was cut back by 0 bases and J by 1 base. The CDR3 is made up of 16 amino acids. Here the CDR3 DNA reads TGTGCCAGCAGCTTGGGTGGGACAGGGTCCTACAATGAGCAGTTCTTC. The encoded protein is CASSLGGTGSYNEQFF.

This clone was found once. CDR3 sequence: CASSLVGGLAGGEGTQYF. CDR3 DNA: TGTGCCAGCAGCTTGGTAGGAGGACTAGCGGGAGGAGAAGGGACCCAGTACTTC. V and J are TRBV5-4 and TRBJ2-5; 14 nucleotides match TRBD2. V lost 0 bases and J lost 7; bases outside the gene matches: 11. The CDR3 contains 18 residues. Germline CDR1 is SGHNT and CDR2 is YYREEE (reference sequence).

The J gene is TRBJ2-7, the V gene TRBV28; D remains unclear. Trimming stripped 6 bases from V and 5 bases from J, with 11 bases between. Germline V gives CDR1 MDHEN, CDR2 SYDVKM. There are 12 residues in the CDR3. CDR3 protein: CASSLNLNEQYF. The CDR3 DNA follows: TGTGCCAGCAGCCTTAACTTAAACGAGCAGTACTTC.

The chain couples TRBV4-1 to TRBJ2-6; 7 bases agree with TRBD1. Losses at the gene ends were 2 bases for V and 2 bases for J; bases not matched to a gene: 3. Germline CDR1 is MGHRA and CDR2 is YSYEKL. This CDR3 has 16 amino acids. Here the CDR3 reads CASSQPGQAGANVLTF. DNA of the CDR3: TGCGCCAGCAGCCAACCCGGACAGGCTGGGGCCAACGTCCTGACTTTC.

V usage is TRBV9 and J usage is TRBJ1-4; the match to TRBD1 covers 12 bases. Germline CDR1 and CDR2: SGDLS and YYNGEE. The CDR3 has 17 amino acids. V was clipped by 3 bases and J by 7 bases; unmatched bases: 10. The CDR3 DNA is TGTGCCAGCAGCGCCCCCGGGACAGGGGGCCTCGGTGAAAAACTGTTTTTT. Translating gives CASSAPGTGGLGEKLFF.

This chain uses TRBV10-1 with TRBJ2-1; 9 bases are shared with TRBD2. This CDR3 contains 17 residues. V shed 0 bases, J shed 5 bases, and the junction held 8 bases outside the gene matches. Germline values: CDR1 WNHNN, CDR2 SYGVQD (reference sequence). CDR3 in DNA: TGCGCCAGCAGTGAGTCACCAGGCGGGAGGGCCGACAATGAGCAGTTCTTC. As protein: CASSESPGGRADNEQFF.

The chain employs TRBV4-2 and TRBJ2-5, with TRBD1 identical over 8 bases. The J call may be faulty, since TRBJ2-7 better matches the DNA end. Germline CDR1 LGHNA, CDR2 YNFKEQ. This CDR3 is 16 amino acids long. CDR3 sequence reads: CASSQDWQGATYEQYF. The CDR3 DNA reads as TGTGCCAGCAGCCAAGATTGGCAGGGGGCGACCTACGAGCAGTACTTC.

Only a few counts were recorded for this clone. V is TRBV5-4 and J is TRBJ2-5; possibly TRBD2 for D (5 bases). The germline V and J ends were trimmed by 4 bases and 4 bases, with 17 bases remaining between them. Germline CDR1 SGHNT, CDR2 YYREEE (reference sequence). The CDR3 totals 15 residues. The CDR3, as DNA: TGTGCCAGCAGCACACAACATACGGCGGGAGAGACCCAGTACTTC. Protein: CASSTQHTAGETQYF.

The chain carries TRBV19 and TRBJ2-2, with TRBD2 as a possible D gene (6 bases). Germline CDR1 and CDR2: LNHDA and SQIVND (reference sequence). This CDR3 is built from 15 residues. The V gene lost 11 bases and the J gene lost 1 base, with 17 bases spanning the gap. This CDR3 is CASRGDSENTGELFF. The DNA for the CDR3 is TGTGCCTCCCGAGGGGACTCCGAGAACACCGGGGAGCTGTTTTTT.

Comments on this clone: Possible read error: a much larger clone is one base away. The chain has TRBV5-8 and TRBJ1-4; 7 bases fit TRBD1. Germline V gene lookup returns CDR1 SGHTS and CDR2 YDEGEE. This CDR3 spans 14 amino acids. The CDR3 nucleotides are TGTGCCAGCAGCCCGGGACAGCGAAATGAAAAACTGGTTTTT. Protein: CASSPGQRNEKLVF.

This clone was seen a handful of times. This chain uses TRBV29-1 with TRBJ2-1; 15 nucleotides align to TRBD2. V was clipped by 3 bases and J by 5 bases; unmatched bases: 5. CDR1 is SQVTM and CDR2 is ANQGSEA in the germline V gene. This CDR3 contains 16 residues. CDR3 loop: CSVDGGTSGRNNEQFF. The CDR3 region has the DNA TGCAGCGTTGACGGAGGGACTAGCGGGAGGAACAATGAGCAGTTCTTC.

Comments on this clone: The same CDR3 arises from other DNA sequences in this sample as well. V gene TRBV7-9 combines with J gene TRBJ2-5; 13 nucleotides match TRBD2. V shed 5 bases, J shed 5 bases, and the junction held 5 bases outside the gene matches. The CDR3 sequence is 15 residues long. Per the germline V gene, CDR1 is SEHNR and CDR2 is FQNEAQ (reference sequence). The CDR3 bases are TGTGCCAGCAGCCTCCGGACTAGCGGGAGTGAGACCCAGTACTTC. Its protein is CASSLRTSGSETQYF.

For the CDR3, the DNA is TGTGCCAGCTCACCGGGACTAGCGGGAGCTGTTGAGCAGTTCTTC. This gives the protein CASSPGLAGAVEQFF. The chain links TRBV18 to TRBJ2-1; TRBD2 matches 14 bases. CDR1 KGHSH and CDR2 LQKENI come from the germline V gene. Trimming cost V 3 bases and J 9 bases; bases outside gene matches: 4. This CDR3 is built from 15 residues.

V usage is TRBV6-6 and J usage is TRBJ2-3; no reliable D call. The length of the CDR3 is 15 residues. V was trimmed by 2 bases and J by 6 bases, leaving 15 bases between them. From germline, CDR1 is MNHNY and CDR2 SVGAGI (reference sequence). The CDR3 nucleotides are TGTGCCAGCAGTTACGGTGACACGCCAGTGGATACGCAGTATTTT. This codes for CASSYGDTPVDTQYF.